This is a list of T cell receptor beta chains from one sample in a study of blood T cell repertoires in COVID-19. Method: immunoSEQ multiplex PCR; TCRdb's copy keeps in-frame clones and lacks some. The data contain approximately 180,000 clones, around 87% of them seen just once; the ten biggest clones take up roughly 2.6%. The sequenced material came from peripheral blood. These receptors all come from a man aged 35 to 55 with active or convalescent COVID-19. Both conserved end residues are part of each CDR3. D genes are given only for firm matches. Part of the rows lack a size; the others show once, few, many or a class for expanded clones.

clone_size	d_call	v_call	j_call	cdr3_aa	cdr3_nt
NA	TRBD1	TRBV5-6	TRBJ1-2	CASSPRQGDYGYTF	TGTGCCAGCAGCCCCCGACAGGGGGACTATGGCTACACCTTC
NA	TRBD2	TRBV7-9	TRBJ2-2	CASSSPTSGGAGELFF	TGTGCCAGCAGCTCTCCGACTAGCGGGGGGGCCGGGGAGCTGTTTTTT
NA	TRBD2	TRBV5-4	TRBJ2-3	CASSERLAGGTDTQYF	TGTGCCAGCAGCGAACGACTAGCGGGTGGCACAGATACGCAGTATTTT
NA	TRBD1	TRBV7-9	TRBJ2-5	CASSFPTGNPLMEETQYF	TGTGCCAGCAGCTTTCCGACAGGGAATCCCCTCATGGAAGAGACCCAGTACTTC
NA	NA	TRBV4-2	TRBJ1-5	CASSHDPREDSRYANQPQHF	TGTGCCAGCAGCCACGACCCCCGAGAGGACAGCCGTTATGCCAATCAGCCCCAGCATTTT
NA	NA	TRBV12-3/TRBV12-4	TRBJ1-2	CASSRRDIDYTF	TGTGCCAGCAGTCGCCGGGACATCGACTACACCTTC
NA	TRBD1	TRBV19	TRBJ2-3	CASSRTGGSDTQYF	TGTGCCAGTAGTAGAACAGGGGGATCGGATACGCAGTATTTT
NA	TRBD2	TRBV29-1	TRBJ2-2	CSVEDSGGAGELFF	TGCAGCGTTGAAGATTCCGGGGGGGCCGGGGAGCTGTTTTTT
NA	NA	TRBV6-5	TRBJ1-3	CASSRGVSGNTIYF	TGTGCCAGCAGCCGGGGAGTCTCTGGAAACACCATATATTTT
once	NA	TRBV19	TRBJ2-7	CASSPHYEQYF	TGTGCCAGTAGTCCCCACTACGAGCAGTACTTC
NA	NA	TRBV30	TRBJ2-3	CAWSGGTSSTDTQYF	TGTGCCTGGAGCGGCGGGACCTCTAGCACAGATACGCAGTATTTT
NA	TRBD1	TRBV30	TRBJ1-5	CAWSVGGEGAHGNQPQHF	TGTGCCTGGAGTGTAGGGGGTGAGGGGGCGCATGGCAATCAGCCCCAGCATTTT
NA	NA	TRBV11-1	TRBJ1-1	CASSLTAAAEAFF	TGTGCCAGCAGCTTAACCGCGGCGGCTGAAGCTTTCTTT
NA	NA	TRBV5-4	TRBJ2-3	CASSSKGGADTQYF	TGTGCCAGCAGCTCGAAGGGGGGGGCCGATACGCAGTATTTT
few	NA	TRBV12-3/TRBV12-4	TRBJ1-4	CAIATGEKLFF	TGTGCCATCGCAACCGGGGAAAAACTGTTTTTT
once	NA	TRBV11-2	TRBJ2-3	CASSFGQDNTDTQYF	TGTGCCAGCAGCTTCGGGCAGGACAACACAGATACGCAGTATTTT
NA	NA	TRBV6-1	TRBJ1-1	CASSDRAGLGTEAFF	TGTGCCAGCAGTGATAGGGCAGGGTTGGGTACTGAAGCTTTCTTT
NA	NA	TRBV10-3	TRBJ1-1	CAISEPRAGVATEAFF	TGTGCCATCAGTGAGCCAAGAGCAGGGGTGGCCACTGAAGCTTTCTTT
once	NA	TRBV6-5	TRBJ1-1	CASSSQSRRRLPEAFF	TGTGCCAGCAGTTCGCAATCCAGGCGGAGGTTACCTGAAGCTTTCTTT
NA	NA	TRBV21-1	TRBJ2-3	CASSKEREQGRHTDTQYF	TGTGCCAGCAGCAAAGAGAGGGAACAGGGAAGGCACACAGATACGCAGTATTTT
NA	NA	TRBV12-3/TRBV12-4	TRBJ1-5	CASSSRNQPQHF	TGTGCCAGCAGTTCTCGTAATCAGCCCCAGCATTTT
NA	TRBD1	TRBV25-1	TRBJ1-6	CASTDRAYNSPLHF	TGTGCCAGCACCGACAGGGCTTATAATTCACCCCTCCACTTT
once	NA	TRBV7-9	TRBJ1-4	CASSLETGVRATNEKLFF	TGTGCCAGCAGCTTAGAAACAGGCGTTCGAGCAACTAATGAAAAACTGTTTTTT
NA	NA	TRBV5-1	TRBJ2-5	CASSLGAGETQYF	TGCGCCAGCAGCTTGGGGGCTGGGGAGACCCAGTACTTC
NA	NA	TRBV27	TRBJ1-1	CASSFSTGNTEAFF	TGTGCCAGCAGTTTCAGCACAGGGAACACTGAAGCTTTCTTT
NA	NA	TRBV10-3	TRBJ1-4	CAISEGANEKLFF	TGTGCCATCAGTGAGGGAGCGAATGAAAAACTGTTTTTT
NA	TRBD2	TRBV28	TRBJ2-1	CASSLGLVGNEQFF	TGTGCCAGCAGCCTGGGACTAGTCGGTAATGAGCAGTTCTTC
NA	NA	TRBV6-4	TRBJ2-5	CASQPGKGETQYF	TGTGCCAGCCAACCGGGGAAAGGGGAGACCCAGTACTTC
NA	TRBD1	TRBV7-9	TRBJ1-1	CASSKRQGGQGNTEAFF	TGTGCCAGCAGCAAAAGACAGGGGGGTCAGGGGAACACTGAAGCTTTCTTT
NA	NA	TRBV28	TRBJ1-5	CASNLGGGNQPQHF	TGTGCCAGCAATCTTGGGGGGGGGAATCAGCCCCAGCATTTT
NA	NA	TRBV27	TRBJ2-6	CASRMRDSGANVLTF	TGTGCCAGCAGAATGAGGGACTCTGGGGCCAACGTCCTGACTTTC
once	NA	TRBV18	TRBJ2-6	CASSNQLGHSGANVLTF	TGTGCCAGCTCAAACCAGTTGGGACACTCTGGGGCCAACGTCCTGACTTTC
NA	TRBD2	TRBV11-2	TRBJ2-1	CASRSPGLVNNEQFF	TGTGCCAGCAGATCGCCGGGACTAGTGAACAATGAGCAGTTCTTC
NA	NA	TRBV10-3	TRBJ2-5	CAISGQGAETQYF	TGTGCCATCAGTGGGCAAGGGGCAGAGACCCAGTACTTC
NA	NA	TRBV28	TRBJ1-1	CASSLLSGGQMNTEAFF	TGTGCCAGCAGTTTATTATCGGGGGGTCAAATGAACACTGAAGCTTTCTTT
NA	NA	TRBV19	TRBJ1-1	CASSFGGTEAFF	TGTGCCAGTAGTTTCGGGGGAACTGAAGCTTTCTTT
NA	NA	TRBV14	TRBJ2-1	CASSRDYSHSNEQFF	TGTGCCAGCAGCCGCGACTATTCCCATTCCAATGAGCAGTTCTTC
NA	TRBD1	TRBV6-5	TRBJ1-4	CASGTATNEKLFF	TGTGCCAGCGGGACAGCAACTAATGAAAAACTGTTTTTT
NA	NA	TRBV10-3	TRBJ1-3	CAISGSESGLRNTIYF	TGTGCCATCAGTGGATCCGAATCAGGGTTACGAAACACCATATATTTT